This T cell receptor beta chain was captured by sequencing in a study of graft-versus-host responses after intestinal transplantation. Assay used: immunoSEQ multiplex PCR; TCRdb lists only in-frame clones, some missing. The data contain about 92,000 clones, around four fifths of them seen just once; the ten biggest clones take up about 17%. With respect to this clone: Its antigen is currently unknown.

This CDR3 is 15 amino acids long. The ends were cut back, 5 bases at V and 5 bases at J, with 18 bases in the middle. The germline gives CDR1 SGHTA, CDR2 FQGTGA. The TCR originated in a human donor who received an intestinal transplant. The chain combines TRBV7-3 with TRBJ2-5, with unresolved D. The starting material was unstimulated CD8+ T cells sorted from spleen or lymph node cells, obtained before intestinal transplant. CDR3 in DNA: TGTGCCAGCAGCCCCGGACCACTCGAAGCGGAGACCCAGTACTTC. It codes for CASSPGPLEAETQYF.